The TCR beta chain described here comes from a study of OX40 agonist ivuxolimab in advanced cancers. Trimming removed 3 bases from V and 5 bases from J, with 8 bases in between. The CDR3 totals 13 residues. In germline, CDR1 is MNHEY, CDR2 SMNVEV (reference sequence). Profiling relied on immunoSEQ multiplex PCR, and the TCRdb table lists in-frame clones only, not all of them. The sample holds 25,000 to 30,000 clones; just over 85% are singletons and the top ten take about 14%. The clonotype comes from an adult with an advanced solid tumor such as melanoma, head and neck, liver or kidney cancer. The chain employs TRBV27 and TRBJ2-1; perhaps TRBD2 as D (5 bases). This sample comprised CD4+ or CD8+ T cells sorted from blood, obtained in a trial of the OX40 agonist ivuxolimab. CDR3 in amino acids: CASSFGENNEQFF. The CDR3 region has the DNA TGTGCCAGCAGTTTTGGGGAGAACAATGAGCAGTTCTTC.